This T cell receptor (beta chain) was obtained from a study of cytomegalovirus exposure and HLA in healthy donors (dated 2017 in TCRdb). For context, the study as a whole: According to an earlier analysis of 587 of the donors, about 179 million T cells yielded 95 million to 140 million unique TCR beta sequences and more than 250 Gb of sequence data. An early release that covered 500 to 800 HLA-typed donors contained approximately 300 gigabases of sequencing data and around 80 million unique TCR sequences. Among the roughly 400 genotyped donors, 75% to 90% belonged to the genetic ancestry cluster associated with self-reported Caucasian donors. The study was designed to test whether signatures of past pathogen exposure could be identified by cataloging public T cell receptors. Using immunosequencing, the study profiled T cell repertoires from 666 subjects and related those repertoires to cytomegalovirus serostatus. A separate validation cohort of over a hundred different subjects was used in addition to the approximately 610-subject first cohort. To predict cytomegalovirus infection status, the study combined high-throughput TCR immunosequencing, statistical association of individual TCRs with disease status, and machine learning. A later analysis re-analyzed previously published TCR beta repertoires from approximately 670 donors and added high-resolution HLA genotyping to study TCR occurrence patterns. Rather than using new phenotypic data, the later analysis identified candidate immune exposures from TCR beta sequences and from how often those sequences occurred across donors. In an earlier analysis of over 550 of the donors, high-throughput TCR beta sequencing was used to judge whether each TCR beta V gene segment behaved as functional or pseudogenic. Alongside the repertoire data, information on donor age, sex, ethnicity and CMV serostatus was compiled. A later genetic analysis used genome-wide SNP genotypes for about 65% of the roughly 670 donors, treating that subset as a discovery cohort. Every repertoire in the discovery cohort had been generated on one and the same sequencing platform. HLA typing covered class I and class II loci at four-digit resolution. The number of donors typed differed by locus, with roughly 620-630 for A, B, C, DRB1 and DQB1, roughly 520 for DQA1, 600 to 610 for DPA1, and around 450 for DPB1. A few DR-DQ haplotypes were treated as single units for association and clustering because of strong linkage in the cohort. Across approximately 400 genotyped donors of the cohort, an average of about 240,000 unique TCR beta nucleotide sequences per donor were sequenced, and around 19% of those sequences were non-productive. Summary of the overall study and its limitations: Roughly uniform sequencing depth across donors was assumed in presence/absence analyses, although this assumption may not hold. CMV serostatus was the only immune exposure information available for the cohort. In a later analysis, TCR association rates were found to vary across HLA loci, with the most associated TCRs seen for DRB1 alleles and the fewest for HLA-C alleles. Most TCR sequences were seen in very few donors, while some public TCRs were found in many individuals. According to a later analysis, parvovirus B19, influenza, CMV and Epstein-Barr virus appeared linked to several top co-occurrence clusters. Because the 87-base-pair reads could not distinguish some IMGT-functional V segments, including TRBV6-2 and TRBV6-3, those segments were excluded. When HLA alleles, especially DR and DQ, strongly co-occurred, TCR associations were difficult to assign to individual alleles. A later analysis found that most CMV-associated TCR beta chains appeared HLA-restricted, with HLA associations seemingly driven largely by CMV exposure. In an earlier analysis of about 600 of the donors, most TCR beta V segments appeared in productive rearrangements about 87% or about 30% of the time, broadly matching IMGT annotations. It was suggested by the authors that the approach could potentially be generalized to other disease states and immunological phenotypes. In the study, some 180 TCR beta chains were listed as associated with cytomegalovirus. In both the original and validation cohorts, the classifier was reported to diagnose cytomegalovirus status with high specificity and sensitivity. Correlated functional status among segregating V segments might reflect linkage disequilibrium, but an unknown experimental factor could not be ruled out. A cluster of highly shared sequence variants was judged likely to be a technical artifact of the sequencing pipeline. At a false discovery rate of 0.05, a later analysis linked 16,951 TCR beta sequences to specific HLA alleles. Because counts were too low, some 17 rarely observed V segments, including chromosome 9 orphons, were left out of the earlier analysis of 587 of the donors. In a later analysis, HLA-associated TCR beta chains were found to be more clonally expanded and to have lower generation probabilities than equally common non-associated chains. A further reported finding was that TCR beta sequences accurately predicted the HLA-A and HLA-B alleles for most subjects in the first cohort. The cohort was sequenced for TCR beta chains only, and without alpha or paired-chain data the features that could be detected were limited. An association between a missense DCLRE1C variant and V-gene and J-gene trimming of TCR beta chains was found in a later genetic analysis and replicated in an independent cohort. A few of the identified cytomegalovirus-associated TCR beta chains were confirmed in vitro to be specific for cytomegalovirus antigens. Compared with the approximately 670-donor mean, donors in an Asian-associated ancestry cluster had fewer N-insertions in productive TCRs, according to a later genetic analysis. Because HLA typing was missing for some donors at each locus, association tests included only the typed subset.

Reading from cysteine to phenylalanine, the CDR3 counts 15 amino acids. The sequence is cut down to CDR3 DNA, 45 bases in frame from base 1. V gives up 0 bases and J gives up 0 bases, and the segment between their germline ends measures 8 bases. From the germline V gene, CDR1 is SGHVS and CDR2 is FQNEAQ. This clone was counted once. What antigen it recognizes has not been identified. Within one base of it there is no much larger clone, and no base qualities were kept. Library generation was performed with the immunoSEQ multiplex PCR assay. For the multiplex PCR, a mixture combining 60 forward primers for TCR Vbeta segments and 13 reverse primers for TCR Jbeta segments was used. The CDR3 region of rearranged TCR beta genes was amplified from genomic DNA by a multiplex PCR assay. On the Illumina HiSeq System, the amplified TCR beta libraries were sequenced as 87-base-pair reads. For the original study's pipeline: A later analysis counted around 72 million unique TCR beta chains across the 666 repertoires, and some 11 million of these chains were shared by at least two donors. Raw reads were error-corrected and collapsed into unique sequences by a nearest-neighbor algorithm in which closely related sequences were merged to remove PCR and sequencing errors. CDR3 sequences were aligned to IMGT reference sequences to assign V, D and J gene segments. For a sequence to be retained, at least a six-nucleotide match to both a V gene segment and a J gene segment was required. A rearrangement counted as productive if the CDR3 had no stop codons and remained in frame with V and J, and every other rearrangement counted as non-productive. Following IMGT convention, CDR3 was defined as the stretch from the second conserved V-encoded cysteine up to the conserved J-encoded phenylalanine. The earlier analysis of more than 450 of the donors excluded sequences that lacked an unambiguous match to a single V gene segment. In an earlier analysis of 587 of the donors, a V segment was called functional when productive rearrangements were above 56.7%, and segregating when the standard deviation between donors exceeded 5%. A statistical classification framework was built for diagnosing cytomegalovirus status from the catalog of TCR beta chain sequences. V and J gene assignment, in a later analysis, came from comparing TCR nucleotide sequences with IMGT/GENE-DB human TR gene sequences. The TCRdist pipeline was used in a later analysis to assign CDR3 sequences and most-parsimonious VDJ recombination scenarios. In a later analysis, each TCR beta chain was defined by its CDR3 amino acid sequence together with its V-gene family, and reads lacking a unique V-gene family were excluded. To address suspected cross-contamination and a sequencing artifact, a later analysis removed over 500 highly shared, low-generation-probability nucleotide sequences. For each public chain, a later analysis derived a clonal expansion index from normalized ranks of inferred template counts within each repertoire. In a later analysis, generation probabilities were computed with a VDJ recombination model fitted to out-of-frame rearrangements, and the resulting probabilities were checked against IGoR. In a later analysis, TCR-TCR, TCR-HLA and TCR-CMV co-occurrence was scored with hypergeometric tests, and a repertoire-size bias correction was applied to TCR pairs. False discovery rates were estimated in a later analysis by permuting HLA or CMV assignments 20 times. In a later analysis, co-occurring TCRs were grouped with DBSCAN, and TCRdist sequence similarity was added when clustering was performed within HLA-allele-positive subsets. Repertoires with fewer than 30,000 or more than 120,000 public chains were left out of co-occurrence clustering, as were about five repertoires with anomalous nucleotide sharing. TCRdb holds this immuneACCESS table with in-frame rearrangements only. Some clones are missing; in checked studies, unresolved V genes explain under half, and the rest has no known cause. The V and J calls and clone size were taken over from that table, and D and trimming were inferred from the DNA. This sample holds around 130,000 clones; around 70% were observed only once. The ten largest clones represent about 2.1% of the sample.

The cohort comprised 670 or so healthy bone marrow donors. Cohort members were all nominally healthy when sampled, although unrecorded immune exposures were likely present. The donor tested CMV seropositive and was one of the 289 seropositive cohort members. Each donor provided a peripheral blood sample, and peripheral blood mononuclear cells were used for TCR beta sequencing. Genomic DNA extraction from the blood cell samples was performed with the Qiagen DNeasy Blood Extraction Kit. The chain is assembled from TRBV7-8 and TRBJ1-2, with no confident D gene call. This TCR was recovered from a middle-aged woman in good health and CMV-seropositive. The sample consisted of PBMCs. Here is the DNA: TGTGCCAGCAGCTTAGCTACGGGGTCTAACTATGGCTACACCTTC. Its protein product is CASSLATGSNYGYTF.